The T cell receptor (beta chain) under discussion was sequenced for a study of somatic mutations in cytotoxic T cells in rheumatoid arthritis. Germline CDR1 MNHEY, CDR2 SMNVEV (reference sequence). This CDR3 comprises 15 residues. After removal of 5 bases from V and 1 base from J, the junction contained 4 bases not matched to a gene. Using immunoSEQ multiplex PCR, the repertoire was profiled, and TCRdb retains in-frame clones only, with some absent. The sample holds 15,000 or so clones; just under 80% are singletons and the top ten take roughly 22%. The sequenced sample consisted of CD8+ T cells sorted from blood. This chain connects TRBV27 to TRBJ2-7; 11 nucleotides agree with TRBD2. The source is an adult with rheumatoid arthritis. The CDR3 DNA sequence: TGTGCCAGCAGTCTTTGGACTAGCGGGTCCTACGAGCAGTACTTC. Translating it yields CASSLWTSGSYEQYF.